Listed below are T cell receptor beta chains from one sample, sequenced in a study of HIV-infected children after antiretroviral therapy interruption. TCRdb re-analysed the 3' RACE reads in MiXCR, keeping a single row per CDR3 protein. The sample contains about 40,000 distinct CDR3 sequences, approximately 7% of which appear only once. Source: CD45RA+ CD4+ T cells from PBMCs, pooled from several time points, taken from a donor given antiretroviral therapy, either interrupted or continuous. These receptors were obtained from a pool of human donors with HIV. Each CDR3 is given with its conserved first and last residue. D genes are given only for firm matches. Rows give clone size only sometimes, using once, few, many, or a class for an expanded clone.

V | D | size | CDR3
TRBV6-6 | TRBD1 | many | CASSYSSSGQGSDTQYF
TRBV28 | . | many | CASIPRTASYEQYF
TRBV20-1 | . | many | CSARVYPAKNIQYF
TRBV10-2 | TRBD2 | many | CATCAGDYEQYF
TRBV6-1 | . | few | CASTPRGSSYEQYF
TRBV7-2 | . | many | CASSLSNQPQHF
TRBV28 | . | . | CASSSGGTGTEAFF
TRBV2 | TRBD1 | many | CASSRDRGSTEVFF
TRBV6-6 | TRBD1 | many | CASRVRLGQPNTGELFF
TRBV10-2 | TRBD1 | many | CASMTGEYQPQHF
TRBV25-1 | . | many | CASSERTGNTEAFF
TRBV10-3 | TRBD2 | many | CASRLAVGDTQYF